This T cell receptor beta chain was recovered during a study of PD-L1 blockade in urothelial cancer. Study details: The patients first took atezolizumab in about 2014, receiving 1,200 mg intravenously every 3 weeks.

Between 1 and 8 samples per patient were obtained, pretreatment and on-treatment. The CDR3 length is 14 residues. Trimming cost V 1 base and J 1 base, with 7 bases left between them. The germline V gene encodes CDR1 SGHVS and CDR2 FNYEAQ. The assay was immunoSEQ multiplex PCR, and TCRdb's table has in-frame clones only and misses some. Of some 71,000 clones listed, around 90% are singletons. This chain joins TRBV7-6 and TRBJ2-5; D gene uncertain. This TCR was sampled from a man in his 60s with urothelial cancer. The sequencing here drew on PBMCs, taken around atezolizumab (anti-PD-L1) treatment. The CDR3 DNA follows: TGTGCCAGCAGCTTAGGGGCCAGCCAAGAGACCCAGTACTTC. Encoded protein: CASSLGASQETQYF.